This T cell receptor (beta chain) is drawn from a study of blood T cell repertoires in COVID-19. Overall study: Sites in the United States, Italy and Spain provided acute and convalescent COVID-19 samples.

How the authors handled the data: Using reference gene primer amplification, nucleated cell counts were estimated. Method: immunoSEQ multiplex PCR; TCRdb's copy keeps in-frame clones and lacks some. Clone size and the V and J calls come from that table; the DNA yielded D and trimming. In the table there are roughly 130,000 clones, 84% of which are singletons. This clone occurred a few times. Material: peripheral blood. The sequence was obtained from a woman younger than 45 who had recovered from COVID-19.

CDR3 in DNA: TGTGCCAGCAGTTACTCGATCCGGCAGCCCCAGCATTTT. Its protein product is CASSYSIRQPQHF. The chain has TRBV6-5 and TRBJ1-5; no firm D call. This CDR3 is 13 amino acids long. V lost 0 bases and J lost 7, with 7 bases in between. Per the germline V gene, CDR1 is MNHEY and CDR2 is SVGAGI.